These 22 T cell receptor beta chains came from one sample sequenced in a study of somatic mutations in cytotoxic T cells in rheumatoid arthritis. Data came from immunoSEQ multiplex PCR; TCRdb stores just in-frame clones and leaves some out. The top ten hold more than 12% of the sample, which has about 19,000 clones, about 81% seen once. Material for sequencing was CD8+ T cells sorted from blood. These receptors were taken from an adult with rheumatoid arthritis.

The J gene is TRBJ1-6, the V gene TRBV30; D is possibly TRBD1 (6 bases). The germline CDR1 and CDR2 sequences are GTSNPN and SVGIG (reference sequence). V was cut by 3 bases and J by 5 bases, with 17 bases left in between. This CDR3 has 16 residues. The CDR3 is CAWSVAGVWDNSPLHF. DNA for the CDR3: TGTGCCTGGAGCGTGGCAGGGGTTTGGGATAATTCACCCCTCCACTTT.

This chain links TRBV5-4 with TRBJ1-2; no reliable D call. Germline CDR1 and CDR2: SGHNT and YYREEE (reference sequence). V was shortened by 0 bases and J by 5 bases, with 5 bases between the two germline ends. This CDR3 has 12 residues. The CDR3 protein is CASSLDGYGYTF. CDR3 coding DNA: TGTGCCAGCAGCTTGGATGGGTATGGCTACACCTTC.

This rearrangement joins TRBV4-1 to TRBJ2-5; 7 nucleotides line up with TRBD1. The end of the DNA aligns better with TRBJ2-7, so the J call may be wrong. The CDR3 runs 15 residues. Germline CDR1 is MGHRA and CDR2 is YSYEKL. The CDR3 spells CASSQGAGTVYEQYF. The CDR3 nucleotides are TGCGCCAGCAGCCAAGGCGCCGGGACAGTCTACGAGCAGTACTTC.

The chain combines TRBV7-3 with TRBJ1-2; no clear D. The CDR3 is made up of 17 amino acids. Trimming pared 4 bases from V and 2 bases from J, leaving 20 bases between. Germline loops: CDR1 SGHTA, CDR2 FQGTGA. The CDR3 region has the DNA TGTGCCAGCAGCTCCCACCAACCTGATGGACGGAACTATGGCTACACCTTC. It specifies CASSSHQPDGRNYGYTF.

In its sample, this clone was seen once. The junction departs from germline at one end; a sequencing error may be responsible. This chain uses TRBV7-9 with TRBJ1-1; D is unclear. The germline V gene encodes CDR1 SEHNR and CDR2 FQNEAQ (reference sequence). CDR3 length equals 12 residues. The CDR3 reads CASSLDDGVPTF. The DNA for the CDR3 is TGTGCCAGCAGCTTAGACGACGGGGTCCCAACCTTT.

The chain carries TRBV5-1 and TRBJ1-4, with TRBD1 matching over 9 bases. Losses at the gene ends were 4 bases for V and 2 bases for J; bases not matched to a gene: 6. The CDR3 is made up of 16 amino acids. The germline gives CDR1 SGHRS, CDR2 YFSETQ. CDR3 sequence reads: CASSPGQGRTNEKLFF. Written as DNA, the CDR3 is TGCGCCAGCAGCCCCGGACAGGGGCGGACTAATGAAAAACTGTTTTTT.

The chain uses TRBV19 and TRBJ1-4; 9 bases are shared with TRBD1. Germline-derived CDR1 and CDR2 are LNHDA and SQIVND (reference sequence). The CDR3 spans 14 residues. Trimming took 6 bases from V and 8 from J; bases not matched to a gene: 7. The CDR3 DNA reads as TGTGCCAGTAGCATGACAGGGGGAGAGGAAAAACTGTTTTTT. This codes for CASSMTGGEEKLFF.

CDR3 amino acids: CASSLGTEAFF. CDR3 nucleotide sequence: TGTGCCAGCAGCTTAGGCACTGAAGCTTTCTTT. V is TRBV7-8 and J is TRBJ1-1; D call uncertain. CDR1 is SGHVS and CDR2 is FQNEAQ in the germline V gene. CDR3 length equals 11 residues. V lost 1 base and J 4 bases, leaving 1 base between the germline ends.

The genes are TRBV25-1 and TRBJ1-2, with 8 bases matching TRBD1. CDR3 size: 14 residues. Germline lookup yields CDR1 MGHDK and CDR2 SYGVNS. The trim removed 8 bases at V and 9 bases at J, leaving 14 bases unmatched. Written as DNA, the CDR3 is TGTGCCAGCTCAAGGACAGGGAGGGGGTACTGCTACACCTTC. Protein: CASSRTGRGYCYTF.

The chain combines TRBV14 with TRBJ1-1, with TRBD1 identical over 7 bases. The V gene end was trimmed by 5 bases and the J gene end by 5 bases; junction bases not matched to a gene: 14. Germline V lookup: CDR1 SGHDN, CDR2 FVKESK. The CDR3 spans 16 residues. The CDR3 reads CASSVHWTGLFTEAFF. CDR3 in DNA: TGTGCCAGCAGCGTTCACTGGACAGGTCTATTTACTGAAGCTTTCTTT. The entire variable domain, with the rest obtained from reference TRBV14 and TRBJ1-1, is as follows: EAGVTQFPSHSVIEKGQTVTLRCDPISGHDNLYWYRRVMGKEIKFLLHFVKESKQDESGMPNNRFLAERTGGTYSTLKVQPAELEDSGVYFCASSVHWTGLFTEAFFGQGTRLTVV.

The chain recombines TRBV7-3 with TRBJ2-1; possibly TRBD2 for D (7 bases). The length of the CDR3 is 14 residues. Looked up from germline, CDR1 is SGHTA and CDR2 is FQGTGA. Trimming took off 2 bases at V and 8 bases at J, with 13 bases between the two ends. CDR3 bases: TGTGCCAGCAGCTTATTGGCGGGGGCTTATGAGCAGTTCTTC. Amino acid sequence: CASSLLAGAYEQFF.

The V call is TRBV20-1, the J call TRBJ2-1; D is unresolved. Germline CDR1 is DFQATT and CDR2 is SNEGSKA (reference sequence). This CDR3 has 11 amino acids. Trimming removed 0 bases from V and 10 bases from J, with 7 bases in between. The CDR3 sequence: CSARDQREQFF. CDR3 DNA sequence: TGCAGTGCTAGAGATCAAAGAGAGCAGTTCTTC.

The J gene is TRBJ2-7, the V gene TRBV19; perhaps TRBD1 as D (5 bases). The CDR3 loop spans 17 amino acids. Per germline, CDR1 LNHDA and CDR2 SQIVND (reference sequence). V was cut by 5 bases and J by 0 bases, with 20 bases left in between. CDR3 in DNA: TGTGCCAGTAGTCTCTCTGGGGCAGATCTAAGCTCCTACGAGCAGTACTTC. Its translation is CASSLSGADLSSYEQYF. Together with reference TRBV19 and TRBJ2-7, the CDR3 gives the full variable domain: DGGITQSPKYLFRKEGQNVTLSCEQNLNHDAMYWYRQDPGQGLRLIYYSQIVNDFQKGDIAEGYSVSREKKESFPLTVTSAQKNPTAFYLCASSLSGADLSSYEQYFGPGTRLTVT.

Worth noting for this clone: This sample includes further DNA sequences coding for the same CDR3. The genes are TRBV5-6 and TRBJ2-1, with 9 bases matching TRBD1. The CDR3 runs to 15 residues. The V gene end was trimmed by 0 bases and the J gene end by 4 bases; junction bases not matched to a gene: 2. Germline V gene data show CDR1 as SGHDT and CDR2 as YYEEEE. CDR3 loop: CASSLGDRAYNEQFF. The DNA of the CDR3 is TGTGCCAGCAGCTTGGGGGACAGGGCGTACAATGAGCAGTTCTTC.

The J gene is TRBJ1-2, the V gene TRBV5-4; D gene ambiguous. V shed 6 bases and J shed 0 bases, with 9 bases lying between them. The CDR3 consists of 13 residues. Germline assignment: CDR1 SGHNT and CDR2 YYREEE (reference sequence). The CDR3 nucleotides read TGTGCCAGCACCCTTGACCCTAACTATGGCTACACCTTC. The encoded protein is CASTLDPNYGYTF.

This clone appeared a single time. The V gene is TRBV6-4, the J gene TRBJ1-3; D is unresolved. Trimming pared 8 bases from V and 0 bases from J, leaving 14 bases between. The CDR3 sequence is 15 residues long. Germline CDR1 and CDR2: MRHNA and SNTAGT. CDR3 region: CASPAGGGSGNTIYF. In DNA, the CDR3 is TGTGCCAGCCCCGCAGGCGGAGGCTCTGGAAACACCATATATTTT.

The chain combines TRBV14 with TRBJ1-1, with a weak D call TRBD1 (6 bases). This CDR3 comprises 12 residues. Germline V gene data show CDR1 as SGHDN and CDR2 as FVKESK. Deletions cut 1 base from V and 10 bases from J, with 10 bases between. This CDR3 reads CASSQGGPGAFF. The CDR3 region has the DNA TGTGCCAGCAGCCAAGGGGGGCCCGGAGCTTTCTTT.

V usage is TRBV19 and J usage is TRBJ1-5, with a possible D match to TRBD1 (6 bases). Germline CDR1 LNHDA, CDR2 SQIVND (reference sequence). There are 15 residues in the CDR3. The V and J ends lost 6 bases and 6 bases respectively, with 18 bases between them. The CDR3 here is CASSPSGAATQPQHF. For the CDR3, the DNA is TGTGCCAGTAGCCCATCGGGGGCGGCCACTCAGCCCCAGCATTTT.

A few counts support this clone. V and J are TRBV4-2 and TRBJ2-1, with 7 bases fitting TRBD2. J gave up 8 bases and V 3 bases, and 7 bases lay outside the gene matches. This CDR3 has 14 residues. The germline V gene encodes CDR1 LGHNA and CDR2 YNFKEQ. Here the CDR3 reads CASSHISGSHEQFF. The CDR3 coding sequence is TGTGCCAGCAGCCACATTAGCGGGTCCCATGAGCAGTTCTTC.

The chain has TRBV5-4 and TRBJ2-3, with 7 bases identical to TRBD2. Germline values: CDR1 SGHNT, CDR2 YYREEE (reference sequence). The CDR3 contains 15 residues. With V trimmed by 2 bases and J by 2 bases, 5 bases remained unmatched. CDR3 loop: CASSFLAEDTDTQYF. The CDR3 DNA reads TGTGCCAGCAGCTTCCTAGCGGAGGACACAGATACGCAGTATTTT.

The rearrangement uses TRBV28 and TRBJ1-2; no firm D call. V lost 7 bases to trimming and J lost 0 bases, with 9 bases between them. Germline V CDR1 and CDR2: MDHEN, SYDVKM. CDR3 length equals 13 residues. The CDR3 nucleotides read TGTGCCAGCACCCGTAGCTCTAACTATGGCTACACCTTC. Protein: CASTRSSNYGYTF.

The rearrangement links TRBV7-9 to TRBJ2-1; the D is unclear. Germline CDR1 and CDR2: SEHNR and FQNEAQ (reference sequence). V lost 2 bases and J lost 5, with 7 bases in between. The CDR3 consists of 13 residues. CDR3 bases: TGTGCCAGCAGCTTATTTTCGGACAATGAGCAGTTCTTC. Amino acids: CASSLFSDNEQFF.